These 15 T cell receptor beta chains came from one sample sequenced in a study of blood T cells in healthy people across ages. Using a J-beta primer mix together with a sample-barcoded 5' primer, a second PCR was run for roughly 7 to 12 cycles. TCRdb re-called the 5' RACE reads with MiXCR, one entry per CDR3 protein. The profile covers over 1,500,000 distinct CDR3 sequences, with around half appearing a single time and more than 2% taken by the ten largest. The sample was blood. These receptor sequences come from a woman in her thirties or forties in good health.

The chain uses TRBV12-3 or TRBV12-4 and TRBJ2-7; the D is unclear. The closer fit of TRBJ2-4 to the DNA end suggests the J call may be wrong. The length of the CDR3 is 14 residues. The CDR3 DNA follows: TGTGCCAGCAGTTTGGGCGGCCCCGGGAACATTCAGTACTTC. It yields the protein CASSLGGPGNIQYF.

For this clonotype: Sequence at one end of the junction differs from germline and may be a read error. The chain couples TRBV11-1 to TRBJ2-3, with 10 bases aligning to TRBD1. The CDR3 covers 17 residues. Germline values: CDR1 SGHAT, CDR2 FQDESV (reference sequence). The DNA of the CDR3 is TGTGCCTGCAGCGGTCCCCGCGACAGGGGGCTAGAAAATACGCAGTATTTT. This codes for CACSGPRDRGLENTQYF.

V usage is TRBV11-2 and J usage is TRBJ2-7, with a possible D match to TRBD2 (5 bases). The V end lost 3 bases, the J end lost 0 bases, and 9 bases lay between the germline ends. Germline lookup yields CDR1 SGHAT and CDR2 FQNNGV. CDR3 size: 14 residues. This CDR3 reads CASSFSVPSYEQYF. The CDR3 nucleotides read TGTGCCAGCAGCTTTAGCGTCCCCTCCTACGAGCAGTACTTC. Variable domain in full (rest from reference TRBV11-2 and TRBJ2-7): EAGVAQSPRYKIIEKRQSVAFWCNPISGHATLYWYQQILGQGPKLLIQFQNNGVVDDSQLPKDRFSAERLKGVDSTLKIQPAKLEDSAVYLCASSFSVPSYEQYFGPGTRLTVT.

This clonotype was detected only a few times. This CDR3 is CASSQDLAGGTPITDTQYF. The CDR3 DNA reads TGTGCCAGCAGCCAAGATCTCGCGGGGGGGACCCCTATCACAGATACGCAGTATTTT. The chain recombines TRBV4-2 with TRBJ2-3; 9 nucleotides agree with TRBD2. From germline, CDR1 is LGHNA and CDR2 YNFKEQ. The V and J ends lost 0 bases and 2 bases, in that order; junction bases with no gene match: 12. This CDR3 comprises 19 residues.

The chain is built from TRBV5-1 and TRBJ1-1, with 8 bases aligning to TRBD1. V lost 4 bases, J lost 2 bases, and 4 bases stayed unmatched. Germline assignment: CDR1 SGHRS and CDR2 YFSETQ. This CDR3 is built from 14 residues. This CDR3 is CASSADRANTEAFF. DNA of the CDR3: TGCGCCAGCAGCGCGGACAGGGCAAACACTGAAGCTTTCTTT.

V is TRBV7-9 and J is TRBJ2-5, with D perhaps matching TRBD2 (6 bases). The germline V gene encodes CDR1 SEHNR and CDR2 FQNEAQ (reference sequence). Trimming stripped 6 bases from V and 5 bases from J, with 19 bases between. CDR3 length: 15 residues. The CDR3 region is CASSPGGKAWETQYF. The CDR3 DNA follows: TGTGCCAGCAGTCCCGGGGGAAAAGCGTGGGAGACCCAGTACTTC.

This clonotype was seen a handful of times. A much larger clone lies a single base off, so this may be a read error. The chain joins TRBV6-2 or TRBV6-3 to TRBJ1-1; possibly TRBD1 for D (6 bases). Germline loops: CDR1 MNHEY, CDR2 SVGEGT. V was trimmed by 6 bases and J by 1 base, leaving 9 bases between them. This CDR3 contains 13 residues. This CDR3 is CASRVGGNTEAFF. The CDR3 DNA is TGTGCCAGCAGGGTAGGGGGGAACACTGAAGCTTTCTTT.

This clonotype has just a few counts. This chain links TRBV9 with TRBJ2-3, with TRBD2 matching 10 bases. This CDR3 region has 16 residues. The germline V gene encodes CDR1 SGDLS and CDR2 YYNGEE. V lost 4 bases to trimming and J lost 1 base; unmatched junction nucleotides: 6. The CDR3 DNA sequence: TGTGCCAGCAGCTTCATAGCGGGGGGCGGCACAGATACGCAGTATTTT. Translating it yields CASSFIAGGGTDTQYF.

A note on this clonotype: A much larger clone lies a single base off, so this may be a read error. The J gene is TRBJ2-7, the V gene TRBV29-1, with 10 bases that match TRBD1. CDR3 length: 13 residues. CDR1 and CDR2 (germline): SQVTM, ANQGSEA. In DNA, the CDR3 is TGCGGCGTTGAACGCGACAGGGGGCCCGAGCAGTACTTC. It translates to CGVERDRGPEQYF.

Only a few counts were recorded for this clonotype. The chain recombines TRBV14 with TRBJ2-6; TRBD1 agrees at 8 bases. J lost 3 bases, V lost 0 bases, and 4 bases had no gene match. The CDR3 has 17 amino acids. Germline values: CDR1 SGHDN, CDR2 FVKESK. Written as DNA, the CDR3 is TGTGCCAGCAGCCAAGAAACCAGGGGGCTTGGGGCCAACGTCCTGACTTTC. Translated, it gives CASSQETRGLGANVLTF.

This clonotype was detected ten times or more. The CDR3 nucleotides read TGTGCCAGCCGCGACAGGGGGTCCTACGAGCAGTACTTC. It specifies CASRDRGSYEQYF. The V call is TRBV28, the J call TRBJ2-7, with 9 bases lining up with TRBD1. This CDR3 is 13 amino acids long. Per germline, CDR1 MDHEN and CDR2 SYDVKM. Losses at the gene ends were 8 bases for V and 1 base for J; bases not matched to a gene: 3. Supplemented by reference TRBV28 and TRBJ2-7, the full variable domain reads DVKVTQSSRYLVKRTGEKVFLECVQDMDHENMFWYRQDPGLGLRLIYFSYDVKMKEKGDIPEGYSVSREKKERFSLILESASTNQTSMYLCASRDRGSYEQYFGPGTRLTVT.

The count of this clonotype is one. The V and J genes are TRBV10-1 and TRBJ2-7, with 7 bases lining up with TRBD1. Trimming cost V 2 bases and J 2 bases; bases outside gene matches: 3. Germline-derived CDR1 and CDR2 are WNHNN and SYGVQD (reference sequence). The CDR3 contains 14 residues. CDR3: CASSEHRGPYEQYF. The CDR3, as DNA: TGCGCCAGCAGTGAGCACAGGGGCCCCTACGAGCAGTACTTC.

This chain joins TRBV14 and TRBJ1-2; TRBD1 matches 9 bases. This CDR3 spans 15 amino acids. The V gene's germline CDR1 is SGHDN and CDR2 FVKESK. The trim removed 4 bases at V and 3 bases at J, leaving 6 bases unmatched. CDR3 residues: CASSPWTGEDYGYTF. CDR3 coding DNA: TGTGCCAGCAGCCCCTGGACAGGGGAGGACTATGGCTACACCTTC.

This clonotype was recorded a few times. This chain connects TRBV9 to TRBJ2-3; either TRBD1 or TRBD2 may supply D (6 bases each). The CDR3 contains 14 residues. V lost 0 bases, J lost 7 bases, and 12 bases lay in between. Per the germline V gene, CDR1 is SGDLS and CDR2 is YYNGEE. The CDR3 reads CASSVEGGRNTQYF. CDR3 nucleotides: TGTGCCAGCAGCGTAGAAGGGGGGCGCAATACGCAGTATTTT.

The chain uses TRBV12-3 or TRBV12-4 and TRBJ1-2, with a tentative D call TRBD1 (5 bases). The length of the CDR3 is 12 residues. V was shortened by 3 bases and J by 11 bases, with 13 bases between the two germline ends. CDR3 in DNA: TGTGCCAGCAGTTTTGAGGGGAGCGGGTACACCTTC. It translates to CASSFEGSGYTF.